The 32 T cell receptor beta chains listed next were all sequenced from one sample in a study of cytotoxic CD8 clonotypes in ibrutinib-treated CLL (dated by TCRdb to the early 2020s). Libraries were constructed by the immunoSEQ multiplex PCR assay. As stored in TCRdb, this immuneACCESS dataset retains in-frame rearrangements with V and J assigned. A fraction of the clones does not appear; measured against another copy, unresolved V genes explain less than half of the discrepancy, and the remainder lacks a known reason. This sample lists 14,000 or so clones; approximately 52% were detected once. The top ten clones comprise nearly 35% of the sample. The sample consisted of PBMCs, taken at an approximately 25-month disease-progression time point, from a patient treated with ibrutinib. The receptors stem from a human donor with chronic lymphocytic leukemia.

V is TRBV29-1 and J is TRBJ2-5; D is possibly TRBD2 (6 bases). Germline V gene sequence: CDR1 SQVTM, CDR2 ANQGSEA. This CDR3 is 13 amino acids long. Trimming removed 6 bases at V and 1 base at J, with 12 bases between. CDR3 residues: CSVRRGSQETQYF. The DNA for the CDR3 is TGCAGCGTCCGTCGGGGGTCCCAAGAGACCCAGTACTTC.

The chain links TRBV18 to TRBJ1-1, with 7 bases identical to TRBD1. Germline assignment: CDR1 KGHSH and CDR2 LQKENI. V gave up 3 bases and J gave up 5 bases; unmatched junction bases: 6. The CDR3 length is 14 residues. The CDR3 is CASSPDRVVTEAFF. As DNA, the CDR3 is TGTGCCAGCTCACCCGACAGGGTCGTAACTGAAGCTTTCTTT.

Only a few counts were recorded for this clone. The chain combines TRBV9 with TRBJ1-2; the match to TRBD1 covers 9 bases. V dropped 3 bases and J dropped 7; count of bases not matched to a gene: 7. This CDR3 is 14 amino acids long. CDR1 SGDLS and CDR2 YYNGEE come from the germline V gene. The CDR3 loop reads CASSATGGGAGYTF. The CDR3 DNA reads as TGTGCCAGCAGCGCCACAGGGGGCGGGGCTGGCTACACCTTC.

This clone was seen only once. The rearrangement joins TRBV5-8 to TRBJ2-2; D might be TRBD1 (6 bases). The CDR3 totals 14 residues. CDR1 is SGHTS, CDR2 YDEGEE, per germline. The V end lost 4 bases, the J end lost 2 bases, and 9 bases lay between the germline ends. CDR3 in amino acids: CASSIQGNTGELFF. CDR3 coding DNA: TGTGCCAGCAGCATACAGGGTAACACCGGGGAGCTGTTTTTT.

This clone was observed many times. In DNA form, the CDR3 reads TGTGCCAGCAGCTTGGTTTTGGCTTCCAGTCCTAGCAATCAGCCCCAGCATTTT. The encoded protein is CASSLVLASSPSNQPQHF. The rearrangement links TRBV5-5 to TRBJ1-5; no clear D gene. The germline CDR1 and CDR2 sequences are SGHKS and YYEKEE (reference sequence). The CDR3 contains 18 residues. Trimming stripped 0 bases from V and 0 bases from J, with 16 bases between.

As concerns this clone: This could be a read error, since a much larger clone is one nucleotide away. Different DNA sequences within this sample yield the same CDR3. The rearrangement joins TRBV6-5 to TRBJ1-2; maybe TRBD1 (5 bases). Trimming removed 0 bases at V and 7 bases at J, with 12 bases between. Germline CDR1 and CDR2: MNHEY and SVGAGI. The CDR3 is 14 residues long. The CDR3 nucleotides read TGTGCCAGCAGTTACTCAGGGGTTGGGCGTGGCTACACCTTC. Its translation: CASSYSGVGRGYTF.

V and J are TRBV4-1 and TRBJ1-4; D gene ambiguous. Germline CDR1 and CDR2: MGHRA and YSYEKL. This CDR3 is built from 9 residues. The DNA for the CDR3 is TGCGCTAAGGCTGAAAAACTGTTTTTT. Protein: CAKAEKLFF.

This clone was seen more than once but under ten times. The CDR3 region has the DNA TGTGCCAGCAGTCGGAGCCCCCGGGGCTATGGCTACACCTTC. Protein product: CASSRSPRGYGYTF. The V and J genes are TRBV27 and TRBJ1-2; D unresolved. The CDR3 loop spans 14 amino acids. V lost 5 bases, J lost 4 bases, and 14 bases lay in between. Germline V CDR1 and CDR2: MNHEY, SMNVEV (reference sequence).

The chain combines TRBV5-1 with TRBJ2-5, with 7 bases that match TRBD1. J was trimmed by 5 bases and V by 5 bases; bases with no gene match: 9. Looked up from germline, CDR1 is SGHRS and CDR2 is YFSETQ. CDR3 length equals 14 residues. CDR3: CASRRQGNGETQYF. CDR3 coding DNA: TGCGCCAGCAGGCGACAGGGAAATGGGGAGACCCAGTACTTC.

The chain recombines TRBV9 with TRBJ2-6; 7 positions match TRBD1. The V gene end was trimmed by 2 bases and the J gene end by 2 bases; junction bases not matched to a gene: 1. CDR3 size: 15 residues. Germline V lookup: CDR1 SGDLS, CDR2 YYNGEE. Written as DNA, the CDR3 is TGTGCCAGCAGCGTCCAGGGGGCTGGGGCCAACGTCCTGACTTTC. Amino acids: CASSVQGAGANVLTF.

This clone was seen a few times. The rearrangement links TRBV25-1 to TRBJ2-3, with 9 bases lining up with TRBD1. Losses at the gene ends were 4 bases for V and 3 bases for J; bases not matched to a gene: 8. The CDR3 is 16 amino acids. Germline values: CDR1 MGHDK, CDR2 SYGVNS. The DNA for the CDR3 is TGTGCCAGCAGTGGTTATCCGGGACAGGGAACAGATACGCAGTATTTT. Protein sequence: CASSGYPGQGTDTQYF.

The rearrangement joins TRBV5-1 to TRBJ2-7; 12 bases are shared with TRBD1. The CDR3 totals 19 residues. The germline V gene encodes CDR1 SGHRS and CDR2 YFSETQ. With V trimmed by 5 bases and J by 1 base, 16 bases remained unmatched. The CDR3 region is CASSSTGTGGLAMSYEQYF. The CDR3 DNA is TGCGCCAGCAGTTCCACCGGGACAGGGGGCCTAGCGATGTCCTACGAGCAGTACTTC.

This clone has a single count. The chain recombines TRBV5-4 with TRBJ1-6; D is uncertain. Germline loops: CDR1 SGHNT, CDR2 YYREEE (reference sequence). The CDR3 is 12 amino acids. The V end was cut by 3 bases, the J end by 7 bases, with 5 bases between. The chain's CDR3 is CASSSQNSPLHF. DNA of the CDR3: TGTGCCAGCAGCTCGCAAAATTCACCCCTCCACTTT.

The chain recombines TRBV2 with TRBJ2-7, with 9 bases fitting TRBD1. Germline trimming cut 5 bases from V and 1 base from J; bases unmatched to any gene: 6. The CDR3 extends over 15 amino acids. The germline gives CDR1 SNHLY, CDR2 FYNNEI. CDR3 bases: TGTGCCAGCAGTATCGACAGGGGGAGGTCCTACGAGCAGTACTTC. It is translated as CASSIDRGRSYEQYF.

The gene calls are TRBV15 and TRBJ1-5; D not resolved. The V and J ends lost 0 bases and 0 bases respectively, with 3 bases between them. This CDR3 region has 14 residues. Germline CDR1 LNHNV, CDR2 YYDKDF (reference sequence). The CDR3 DNA reads as TGTGCCACCAGCAGAGATAGTAGCAATCAGCCCCAGCATTTT. The encoded protein is CATSRDSSNQPQHF.

This clone was detected only a few times. The chain couples TRBV29-1 to TRBJ1-2, with D unclear. This CDR3 contains 12 residues. Germline V gene data show CDR1 as SQVTM and CDR2 as ANQGSEA. V shed 1 base and J shed 1 base, with 4 bases lying between them. The CDR3 DNA is TGCAGCGTTGAAGGGAGTAACTATGGCTACACCTTC. It translates to CSVEGSNYGYTF.

The genes are TRBV18 and TRBJ2-3; D not certain. The V gene lost 2 bases and the J gene lost 3 bases, with 12 bases spanning the gap. The CDR3 runs to 15 residues. From germline, CDR1 is KGHSH and CDR2 LQKENI. CDR3 sequence (DNA): TGTGCCAGCTCACCATCAGCCAACCCTACAGATACGCAGTATTTT. Encoded protein: CASSPSANPTDTQYF.

The chain combines TRBV6-1 with TRBJ1-2; TRBD1 aligns across 9 bases. The junction had 9 bases not matched to a gene; V was cut back by 2 bases and J by 8 bases. CDR3 length: 15 amino acids. The V gene's germline CDR1 is MNHNS and CDR2 SASEGT. The CDR3 protein is CASSERRTGVEGYTF. CDR3 DNA sequence: TGTGCCAGCAGTGAACGCAGGACAGGGGTGGAAGGCTACACCTTC.

This clone has just a few counts. Within the sample, other DNA sequences also encode this same CDR3. The CDR3 region is CASSLVETQYF. CDR3 coding DNA: TGTGCCAGCAGCTTGGTGGAGACCCAGTACTTC. The chain couples TRBV7-9 to TRBJ2-5; D gene unclear. The CDR3 runs to 11 residues. With 3 bases removed from V and 5 bases from J, the gap between germline ends came to 4 bases. Germline V CDR1 and CDR2: SEHNR, FQNEAQ (reference sequence).

In its sample, this clone was seen a few times. V and J are TRBV10-3 and TRBJ1-1; no clear D gene. V was trimmed by 8 bases and J by 1 base, leaving 8 bases between them. Germline CDR1 reads ENHRY; CDR2 reads SYGVKD. The CDR3 runs to 12 residues. The CDR3 nucleotides read TGTGCCATCGGCCCACGGAACACTGAAGCTTTCTTT. Translation: CAIGPRNTEAFF.

The chain carries TRBV5-1 and TRBJ2-6; weak D call: TRBD1 (6 bases). Trimming removed 0 bases at V and 2 bases at J, with 9 bases between. The germline gives CDR1 SGHRS, CDR2 YFSETQ. The CDR3 is made up of 16 amino acids. The CDR3 nucleotides are TGCGCCAGCAGCTTGGTTGCAGGGGCTGGGGCCAACGTCCTGACTTTC. The encoded protein is CASSLVAGAGANVLTF.

The chain joins TRBV4-1 to TRBJ1-5; perhaps TRBD1 as D (5 bases). V was pared by 0 bases and J by 2 bases, with 11 bases between. Germline V gene data show CDR1 as MGHRA and CDR2 as YSYEKL. This CDR3 comprises 16 residues. CDR3: CASSQDTGRGNQPQHF. CDR3 bases: TGCGCCAGCAGCCAAGATACGGGACGGGGCAATCAGCCCCAGCATTTT.

The chain uses TRBV30 and TRBJ2-7; 16 bases agree with TRBD2. Trimming cost V 3 bases and J 9 bases; bases outside gene matches: 8. Germline V gene sequence: CDR1 GTSNPN, CDR2 SVGIG (reference sequence). The CDR3 length is 15 residues. As DNA, the CDR3 is TGTGCCTGGAGCCCGGGACTAGCGGGGGGGCCCGGGCAGTACTTC. As protein: CAWSPGLAGGPGQYF. Variable domain in full (rest from reference TRBV30 and TRBJ2-7): SQTIHQWPATLVQPVGSPLSLECTVEGTSNPNLYWYRQAAGRGLQLLFYSVGIGQISSEVPQNLSASRPQDRQFILSSKKLLLSDSGFYLCAWSPGLAGGPGQYFGPGTRLTVT.

J is TRBJ2-7 and V is TRBV9; D perhaps matches TRBD2 (6 bases). Germline V gene sequence: CDR1 SGDLS, CDR2 YYNGEE. V was clipped by 0 bases and J by 2 bases, with 9 bases between them. The CDR3 is 14 amino acids. The CDR3 reads CASSVAGLPYEQYF. The DNA for the CDR3 is TGTGCCAGCAGCGTAGCGGGACTCCCCTACGAGCAGTACTTC.

V is TRBV12-5 and J is TRBJ2-3; D not resolved. V lost 4 bases and J 7 bases, leaving 9 bases between the germline ends. The CDR3 has 12 amino acids. Germline V gives CDR1 LGHNT, CDR2 FRNRAP. The CDR3 DNA reads TGTGCTAGTGGTTCGGGCGTCAATACGCAGTATTTT. Its translation: CASGSGVNTQYF.

This clone was counted only a few times. The chain joins TRBV2 to TRBJ1-1; D is unclear. The germline V gene encodes CDR1 SNHLY and CDR2 FYNNEI. Between the trimmed V and J ends, which lost 4 bases and 7 bases, there was a span of 10 bases. The CDR3 loop spans 12 amino acids. CDR3 nucleotides: TGTGCCAGCAGTGGCCCCGGGCGTGAAGCTTTCTTT. As protein: CASSGPGREAFF.

The gene calls are TRBV7-8 and TRBJ1-1, with D perhaps TRBD1 (5 bases). The germline CDR1 and CDR2 sequences are SGHVS and FQNEAQ. The CDR3 spans 18 residues. The V end lost 1 base, the J end lost 0 bases, and 18 bases lay between the germline ends. The CDR3 here is CASSLGAGFFNLNTEAFF. The CDR3 region has the DNA TGTGCCAGCAGCTTAGGGGCAGGGTTCTTTAATCTGAACACTGAAGCTTTCTTT. The entire variable domain, with the rest obtained from reference TRBV7-8 and TRBJ1-1, is as follows: GAGVSQSPRYKVAKRGQDVALRCDPISGHVSLFWYQQALGQGPEFLTYFQNEAQLDKSGLPSDRFFAERPEGSVSTLKIQRTQQEDSAVYLCASSLGAGFFNLNTEAFFGQGTRLTVV.

The J gene is TRBJ2-3, the V gene TRBV9; unclear D gene. Trimming shortened V by 4 bases and J by 1 base, and 4 bases separated the two germline ends. CDR1 and CDR2 (germline): SGDLS, YYNGEE. The CDR3 extends over 12 amino acids. This chain's CDR3 is CASSPRTDTQYF. The CDR3 DNA sequence: TGTGCCAGCAGCCCACGCACAGATACGCAGTATTTT.

In the case of this clone: Different DNA sequences within this sample yield the same CDR3. V usage is TRBV27 and J usage is TRBJ1-1, with TRBD1 as a possible D gene (6 bases). Germline V gene sequence: CDR1 MNHEY, CDR2 SMNVEV (reference sequence). The length of the CDR3 is 14 residues. Trimming cost V 1 base and J 2 bases, with 8 bases left between them. The CDR3 sequence: CASSLLQGNTEAFF. The CDR3 DNA follows: TGTGCCAGCAGTTTATTACAGGGAAACACTGAAGCTTTCTTT.

V is TRBV27 and J is TRBJ1-2; a possible D gene is TRBD1 (6 bases). V was shortened by 7 bases and J by 4 bases, with 19 bases between the two germline ends. This CDR3 region has 15 residues. In germline, CDR1 is MNHEY, CDR2 SMNVEV (reference sequence). CDR3 sequence (DNA): TGTGCCAGCAAATATGAGGGGGGGAGGGCCTATGGCTACACCTTC. It yields the protein CASKYEGGRAYGYTF.

The chain is built from TRBV20-1 and TRBJ2-3; D is unclear. CDR3 length: 11 amino acids. Germline assignment: CDR1 DFQATT and CDR2 SNEGSKA (reference sequence). The CDR3 spells CSGDGTDTQYF. Written as DNA, the CDR3 is TGCAGCGGCGATGGCACAGATACGCAGTATTTT.

This clone has just one count. The chain couples TRBV5-4 to TRBJ2-3; D ambiguous. The CDR3 totals 16 residues. V dropped 1 base and J dropped 0 bases, with 12 bases sitting between them. Germline-derived CDR1 and CDR2 are SGHNT and YYREEE (reference sequence). CDR3: CASSLKTPSSTDTQYF. In DNA form, the CDR3 reads TGTGCCAGCAGCTTGAAAACTCCCTCTAGCACAGATACGCAGTATTTT.